The clone carrying this T cell receptor (beta chain) ranks as medium-sized. The same CDR3 is also encoded by other DNA sequences in this sample. This specimen belongs to a study of T cell changes during pregnancy in multiple sclerosis. The table came from immunoSEQ multiplex PCR; TCRdb's copy has only in-frame clones and leaves some out. The sample carries 20,000 to 25,000 clones, 86% recorded once. The CDR3 runs 13 residues. CDR1 and CDR2 (germline): SEHNR, FQNEAQ (reference sequence). V shed 5 bases and J 3 bases; nucleotides not matched to a gene: 2. This material consisted of CD8+ T cells from peripheral blood mononuclear cells, taken in the first trimester of pregnancy. The rearrangement joins TRBV7-9 to TRBJ1-1; the match to TRBD1 covers 8 bases. This TCR came from a female donor in good health, enrolled as a control in a pregnancy study. For the CDR3, the DNA is TGTGCCAGCAGCCCGACAGGGGACACTGAAGCTTTCTTT. This codes for CASSPTGDTEAFF.